Each of the 19 T cell receptor beta chains below was sequenced from the same sample in a study of blood T cell repertoires in COVID-19. The method was immunoSEQ multiplex PCR; TCRdb's version includes in-frame clones alone and lacks a portion of them. The repertoire has 150,000 to 200,000 clones, approximately 80% of them found once; the top ten carry about an eighth. The sample was PBMCs or T cells enriched from blood (not recorded which). The source of these receptors is a woman between 55 and 75 years old who had recovered from COVID-19.

The rearrangement links TRBV9 to TRBJ2-1, with TRBD1 matching 11 bases. Trimming removed 4 bases from V and 4 bases from J; junction bases left unmatched: 4. The CDR3 loop spans 15 amino acids. CDR1 SGDLS and CDR2 YYNGEE come from the germline V gene. CDR3 sequence (DNA): TGTGCCAGCAGCCCGGACAGGGGGCTGTACAATGAGCAGTTCTTC. It specifies CASSPDRGLYNEQFF. Full variable domain (missing parts from reference TRBV9 and TRBJ2-1): DSGVTQTPKHLITATGQRVTLRCSPRSGDLSVYWYQQSLDQGLQFLIQYYNGEERAKGNILERFSAQQFPDLHSELNLSSLELGDSALYFCASSPDRGLYNEQFFGPGTRLTVL.

V gene TRBV7-3 combines with J gene TRBJ2-2, with 8 nucleotides matching TRBD2. The length of the CDR3 is 15 residues. V dropped 1 base and J dropped 6; count of bases not matched to a gene: 4. Germline CDR1 is SGHTA and CDR2 is FQGTGA. The CDR3 spells CASSLSRGGAGELFF. CDR3 nucleotide sequence: TGTGCCAGCAGCTTAAGTCGGGGGGGGGCCGGGGAGCTGTTTTTT.

The chain links TRBV6-5 to TRBJ1-3, with D tentatively TRBD1 (6 bases). Germline values: CDR1 MNHEY, CDR2 SVGAGI. This CDR3 is 15 amino acids long. V was trimmed by 0 bases and J by 4 bases, leaving 10 bases between them. The CDR3 DNA sequence: TGTGCCAGCAGTTACTCCAAAGGACAGGGAAACACCATATATTTT. This sequence encodes CASSYSKGQGNTIYF.

The J gene is TRBJ1-5, the V gene TRBV25-1; D ambiguous. Germline V lookup: CDR1 MGHDK, CDR2 SYGVNS. This CDR3 contains 16 residues. V lost 4 bases, J lost 2 bases, and 15 bases lay in between. CDR3 sequence: CASSASGWQGNQPQHF. The CDR3 DNA is TGTGCCAGCAGTGCGAGCGGGTGGCAAGGCAATCAGCCCCAGCATTTT.

This chain uses TRBV30 with TRBJ2-7; D is undetermined. The CDR3 is 12 residues long. CDR1 is GTSNPN, CDR2 SVGIG, per germline (reference sequence). V lost 2 bases and J lost 2, with 7 bases in between. The CDR3 spells CAWSQWPYEQYF. The CDR3 bases are TGTGCCTGGAGTCAGTGGCCCTACGAGCAGTACTTC.

This clone has only a few counts. This sequence joins TRBV5-1 and TRBJ2-2; 7 bases agree with TRBD2. Germline lookup yields CDR1 SGHRS and CDR2 YFSETQ. CDR3 length equals 16 residues. V was clipped by 0 bases and J by 5 bases; unmatched bases: 7. For the CDR3, the DNA is TGCGCCAGCAGCTTGGCCGCGGGAGTATCGACCGGGGAGCTGTTTTTT. This encodes CASSLAAGVSTGELFF.

The rearrangement joins TRBV2 to TRBJ2-7; D possibly corresponds to TRBD1 (6 bases). With 6 bases removed from V and 2 bases from J, the gap between germline ends came to 17 bases. This CDR3 has 15 amino acids. The germline CDR1 and CDR2 sequences are SNHLY and FYNNEI. The CDR3 DNA follows: TGTGCCAGCAGCCTCCTCATTGGGGGCCCCTACGAGCAGTACTTC. Translated: CASSLLIGGPYEQYF.

V gene TRBV18 combines with J gene TRBJ1-2; D might be TRBD1 (5 bases). CDR3 length: 18 amino acids. From germline, CDR1 is KGHSH and CDR2 LQKENI. Trimming shortened V by 0 bases and J by 1 base, and 18 bases separated the two germline ends. CDR3 in DNA: TGTGCCAGCTCACCACCGATGGTAGGAACCGGGGGTAACTATGGCTACACCTTC. Translation gives CASSPPMVGTGGNYGYTF.

The J gene is TRBJ1-2, the V gene TRBV5-1; 8 nucleotides line up with TRBD1. CDR1 is SGHRS and CDR2 is YFSETQ in the germline V gene. This CDR3 is built from 15 residues. Trimming cost V 2 bases and J 6 bases; bases outside gene matches: 9. In DNA, the CDR3 is TGCGCCAGCAGCTTTGGTGACAGGGGAAACGATGGCTACACCTTC. Translation gives CASSFGDRGNDGYTF.

The CDR3 DNA follows: TGTGCCAGCAGTTTATCCAGGGATACGCAGTATTTT. Its protein product is CASSLSRDTQYF. The chain recombines TRBV27 with TRBJ2-3; D is unclear. Germline values: CDR1 MNHEY, CDR2 SMNVEV (reference sequence). CDR3 length: 12 residues. Between the trimmed V and J ends, which lost 0 bases and 6 bases, there was a span of 4 bases.

This rearrangement joins TRBV5-1 to TRBJ2-2, with no clear D. The CDR3 length is 14 residues. The germline V and J ends were trimmed by 0 bases and 1 base, with 4 bases remaining between them. Germline V gene data show CDR1 as SGHRS and CDR2 as YFSETQ. Here the CDR3 DNA reads TGCGCCAGCAGCTTGGGACAGAACACCGGGGAGCTGTTTTTT. Protein sequence: CASSLGQNTGELFF.

Here the CDR3 reads CASSIMGRGNTIYF. CDR3 in DNA: TGTGCCAGTAGTATTATGGGGCGGGGAAACACCATATATTTT. The rearrangement uses TRBV19 and TRBJ1-3; D perhaps matches TRBD1 (5 bases). Germline CDR1 is LNHDA and CDR2 is SQIVND (reference sequence). The CDR3 totals 14 residues. Between the trimmed V and J ends, which lost 3 bases and 4 bases, there was a span of 10 bases.

V usage is TRBV18 and J usage is TRBJ1-1; D is unclear. Germline-derived CDR1 and CDR2 are KGHSH and LQKENI. The CDR3 has 13 residues. V lost 6 bases and J lost 7, with 15 bases in between. CDR3 in amino acids: CASSASSGYEAFF. The CDR3 nucleotides are TGTGCCAGCTCGGCAAGTAGCGGTTATGAAGCTTTCTTT. Filled out from reference TRBV18 and TRBJ1-1, the complete variable domain reads NAGVMQNPRHLVRRRGQEARLRCSPMKGHSHVYWYRQLPEEGLKFMVYLQKENIIDESGMPKERFSAEFPKEGPSILRIQQVVRGDSAAYFCASSASSGYEAFFGQGTRLTVV.

This chain links TRBV9 with TRBJ2-3; D perhaps matches TRBD2 (5 bases). V lost 0 bases and J lost 7, with 12 bases in between. Germline CDR1 reads SGDLS; CDR2 reads YYNGEE. This CDR3 contains 14 residues. The CDR3 loop is CASSVAEGAYTQYF. In nucleotides, the CDR3 is TGTGCCAGCAGCGTAGCTGAGGGAGCTTATACGCAGTATTTT.

The chain couples TRBV7-7 to TRBJ2-1; 10 nucleotides align to TRBD1. CDR1 SSHAT and CDR2 FNYEAQ come from the germline V gene (reference sequence). Losses at the gene ends were 4 bases for V and 6 bases for J; bases not matched to a gene: 9. This CDR3 comprises 16 residues. The CDR3 DNA is TGTGCCAGCAGCTCCCAACCCGGGACAGGGGTCAATGAGCAGTTCTTC. Protein product: CASSSQPGTGVNEQFF.

V and J are TRBV7-9 and TRBJ2-1; 12 nucleotides agree with TRBD1. The V gene's germline CDR1 is SEHNR and CDR2 FQNEAQ (reference sequence). V lost 3 bases to trimming and J lost 9 bases; unmatched junction nucleotides: 12. The CDR3 length is 17 residues. The CDR3 region has the DNA TGTGCCAGCAGCTTTAGACCCCGGGACAGGGGGCTCGGTGAGCAGTTCTTC. It translates to CASSFRPRDRGLGEQFF.

The rearrangement joins TRBV5-1 to TRBJ2-3, with 8 bases matching TRBD2. This CDR3 has 14 residues. CDR1 and CDR2 from the germline V gene are SGHRS and YFSETQ. The V gene end was trimmed by 2 bases and the J gene end by 5 bases; junction bases not matched to a gene: 4. CDR3 region: CASSLGGGQDTQYF. The CDR3 nucleotides read TGCGCCAGCAGCTTAGGCGGGGGGCAAGATACGCAGTATTTT.

V is TRBV9 and J is TRBJ2-2, with D perhaps matching TRBD2 (6 bases). With 3 bases removed from V and 0 bases from J, the gap between germline ends came to 15 bases. The CDR3 runs to 17 residues. CDR1 is SGDLS, CDR2 YYNGEE, per germline. In DNA form, the CDR3 reads TGTGCCAGCAGCGCGTCCGCGAGCGGGTCGAACACCGGGGAGCTGTTTTTT. Protein sequence: CASSASASGSNTGELFF. Full variable domain (remainder filled in from reference TRBV9 and TRBJ2-2): DSGVTQTPKHLITATGQRVTLRCSPRSGDLSVYWYQQSLDQGLQFLIQYYNGEERAKGNILERFSAQQFPDLHSELNLSSLELGDSALYFCASSASASGSNTGELFFGEGSRLTVL.

The genes are TRBV27 and TRBJ2-7; TRBD2 matches 14 bases. Looked up from germline, CDR1 is MNHEY and CDR2 is SMNVEV (reference sequence). This CDR3 has 16 amino acids. V dropped 5 bases and J dropped 7; count of bases not matched to a gene: 10. CDR3 bases: TGTGCCAGCAGTACTAAGACTAGCGGGAGGGCCAGGGAGCAGTACTTC. Protein: CASSTKTSGRAREQYF.